The entry that follows covers one T cell receptor (beta chain) sequence. This sample is part of a study of blood T cell repertoires in COVID-19. Germline-derived CDR1 and CDR2 are KGHSH and LQKENI. Trimming took off 3 bases at V and 1 base at J, with 9 bases between the two ends. The CDR3 extends over 14 amino acids. Sequenced by immunoSEQ multiplex PCR; TCRdb stores in-frame clones only, minus some. The sample contains 100,000 to 150,000 clones, around nine tenths of which appear only once. The chain employs TRBV18 and TRBJ1-1; D is uncertain. What was sequenced was peripheral blood. This clonotype originated in a woman in her 70s with COVID-19, enrolled during active disease. The CDR3 DNA reads as TGTGCCAGCTCACCGAACCCGGGGAACACTGAAGCTTTCTTT. Translation gives CASSPNPGNTEAFF.